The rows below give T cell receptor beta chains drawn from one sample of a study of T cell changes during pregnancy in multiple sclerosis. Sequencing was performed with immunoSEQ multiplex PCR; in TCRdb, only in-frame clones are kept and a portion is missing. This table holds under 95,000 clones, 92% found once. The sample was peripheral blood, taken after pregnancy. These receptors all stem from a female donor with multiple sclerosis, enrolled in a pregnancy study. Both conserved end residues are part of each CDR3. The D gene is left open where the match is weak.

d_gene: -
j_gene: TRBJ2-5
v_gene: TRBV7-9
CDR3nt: TGTGCCAGCAGCTTGGCAGAGACCCAGTACTTC
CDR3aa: CASSLAETQYF

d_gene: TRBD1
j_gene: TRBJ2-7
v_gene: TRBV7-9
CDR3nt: TGTGCCAGCAGCTTAGGCCAGGGGGCGTACGAGCAGTACTTC
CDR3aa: CASSLGQGAYEQYF

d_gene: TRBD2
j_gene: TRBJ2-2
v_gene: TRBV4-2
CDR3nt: TGTGCCAGCACAGGAGGCGAGCGGGGGAACACCGGGGAGCTGTTTTTT
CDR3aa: CASTGGERGNTGELFF

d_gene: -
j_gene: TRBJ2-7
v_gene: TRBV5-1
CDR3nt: TGCGCCAGCAGCAGTGATAGCCTATACAACGAGCAGTACTTC
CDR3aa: CASSSDSLYNEQYF

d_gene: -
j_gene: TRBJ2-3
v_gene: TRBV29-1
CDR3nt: TGCAGCGTTGAAGAGGGCAGTAGCACAGATACGCAGTATTTT
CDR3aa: CSVEEGSSTDTQYF

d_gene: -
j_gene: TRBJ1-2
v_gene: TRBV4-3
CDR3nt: TGCGCCAGCAGCCAAGATTCCCAGGGTTGGTATGGCTACACCTTC
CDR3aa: CASSQDSQGWYGYTF

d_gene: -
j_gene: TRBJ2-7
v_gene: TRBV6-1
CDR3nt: TGTGCCAGCAGCCCCGATGCAGGGGGAGGATACGAGCAGTACTTC
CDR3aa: CASSPDAGGGYEQYF

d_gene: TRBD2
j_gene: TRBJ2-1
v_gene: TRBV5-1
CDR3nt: TGCGCCAGCAGCTTGGCGACTAGCGGGAGAGGTTATGAGCAGTTCTTC
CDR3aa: CASSLATSGRGYEQFF

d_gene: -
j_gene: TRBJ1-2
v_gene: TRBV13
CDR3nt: TGTGCCAGCAGCTTAGTTCAGGGGACGTTTCCTAACTATGGCTACACCTTC
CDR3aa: CASSLVQGTFPNYGYTF

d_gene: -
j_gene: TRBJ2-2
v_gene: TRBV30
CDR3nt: TGTGCCTGTTCGGAGGAATCTCACAGGGCTTGGCGAACCGGGGAGCTGTTTTTT
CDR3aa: CACSEESHRAWRTGELFF